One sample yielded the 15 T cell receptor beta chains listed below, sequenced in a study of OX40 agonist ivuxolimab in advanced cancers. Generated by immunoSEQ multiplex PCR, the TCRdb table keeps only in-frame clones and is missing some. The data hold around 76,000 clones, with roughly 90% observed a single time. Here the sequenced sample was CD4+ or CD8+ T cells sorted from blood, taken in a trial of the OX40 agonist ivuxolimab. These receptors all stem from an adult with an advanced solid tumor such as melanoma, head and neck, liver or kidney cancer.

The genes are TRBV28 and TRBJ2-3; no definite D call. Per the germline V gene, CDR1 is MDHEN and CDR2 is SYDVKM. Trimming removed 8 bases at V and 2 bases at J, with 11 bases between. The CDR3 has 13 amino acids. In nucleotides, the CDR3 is TGTGCCAGCGGGGTCTGGGTCACAGATACGCAGTATTTT. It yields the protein CASGVWVTDTQYF. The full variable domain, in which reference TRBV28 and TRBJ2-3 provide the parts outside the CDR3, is DVKVTQSSRYLVKRTGEKVFLECVQDMDHENMFWYRQDPGLGLRLIYFSYDVKMKEKGDIPEGYSVSREKKERFSLILESASTNQTSMYLCASGVWVTDTQYFGPGTRLTVL.

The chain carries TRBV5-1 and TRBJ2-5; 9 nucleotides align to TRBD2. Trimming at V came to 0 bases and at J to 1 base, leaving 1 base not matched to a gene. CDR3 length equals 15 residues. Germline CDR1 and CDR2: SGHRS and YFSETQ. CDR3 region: CASSLDSGSQETQYF. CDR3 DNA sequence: TGCGCCAGCAGCTTGGATAGCGGGAGCCAAGAGACCCAGTACTTC. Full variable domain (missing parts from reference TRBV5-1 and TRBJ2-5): KAGVTQTPRYLIKTRGQQVTLSCSPISGHRSVSWYQQTPGQGLQFLFEYFSETQRNKGNFPGRFSGRQFSNSRSEMNVSTLELGDSALYLCASSLDSGSQETQYFGPGTRLLVL.

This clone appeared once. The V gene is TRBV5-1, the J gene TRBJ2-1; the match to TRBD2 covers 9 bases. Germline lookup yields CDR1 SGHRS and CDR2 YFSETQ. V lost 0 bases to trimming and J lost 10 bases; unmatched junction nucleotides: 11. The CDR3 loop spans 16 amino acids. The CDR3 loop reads CASSLAGGSGGLEQFF. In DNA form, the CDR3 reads TGCGCCAGCAGCTTGGCCGGGGGCAGCGGGGGGTTAGAGCAGTTCTTC.

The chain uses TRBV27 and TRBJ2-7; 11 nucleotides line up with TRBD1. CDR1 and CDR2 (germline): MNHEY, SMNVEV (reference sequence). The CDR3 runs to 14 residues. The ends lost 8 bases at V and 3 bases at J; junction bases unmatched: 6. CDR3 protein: CASRPGTGGYEQYF. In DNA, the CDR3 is TGTGCCAGCCGACCGGGGACAGGGGGCTACGAGCAGTACTTC.

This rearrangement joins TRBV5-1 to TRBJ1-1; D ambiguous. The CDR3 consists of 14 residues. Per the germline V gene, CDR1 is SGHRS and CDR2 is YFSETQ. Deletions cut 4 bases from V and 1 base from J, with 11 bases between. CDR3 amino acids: CASSISPENTEAFF. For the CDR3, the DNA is TGCGCCAGCAGCATATCTCCAGAGAACACTGAAGCTTTCTTT.

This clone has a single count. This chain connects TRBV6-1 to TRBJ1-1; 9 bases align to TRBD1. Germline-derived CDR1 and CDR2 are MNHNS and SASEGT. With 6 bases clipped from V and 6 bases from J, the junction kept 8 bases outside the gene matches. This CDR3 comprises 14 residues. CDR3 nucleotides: TGTGCCAGCAGCGCGGGACAGGGAATCCCTGAAGCTTTCTTT. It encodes CASSAGQGIPEAFF.

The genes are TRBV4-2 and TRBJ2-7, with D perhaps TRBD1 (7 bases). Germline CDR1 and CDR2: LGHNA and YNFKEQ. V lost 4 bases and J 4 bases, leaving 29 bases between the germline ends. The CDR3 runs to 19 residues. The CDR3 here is CASSLRVGQGDGEVYEQYF. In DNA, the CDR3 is TGTGCCAGCAGCCTCAGGGTTGGGCAGGGGGATGGGGAGGTGTACGAGCAGTACTTC.

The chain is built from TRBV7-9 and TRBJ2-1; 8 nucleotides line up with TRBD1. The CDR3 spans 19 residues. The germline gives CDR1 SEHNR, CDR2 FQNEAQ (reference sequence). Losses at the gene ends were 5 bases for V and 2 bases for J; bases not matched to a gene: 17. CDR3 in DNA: TGTGCCAGCAGCCCCCGGGCATCTAGAACAGGGGGTGCCTACAATGAGCAGTTCTTC. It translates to CASSPRASRTGGAYNEQFF.

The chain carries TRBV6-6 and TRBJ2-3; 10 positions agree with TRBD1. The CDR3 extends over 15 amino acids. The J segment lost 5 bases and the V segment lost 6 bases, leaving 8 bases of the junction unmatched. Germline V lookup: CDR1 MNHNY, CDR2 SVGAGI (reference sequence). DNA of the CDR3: TGTGCCAGCAGGCAGGGACAGGGGATCCTAGATACGCAGTATTTT. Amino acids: CASRQGQGILDTQYF.

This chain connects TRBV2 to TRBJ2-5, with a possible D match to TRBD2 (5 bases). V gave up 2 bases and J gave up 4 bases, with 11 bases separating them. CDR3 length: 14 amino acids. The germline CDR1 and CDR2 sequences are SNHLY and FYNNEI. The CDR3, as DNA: TGTGCCAGCAGTGAATATGCAGGAGGAGAGACCCAGTACTTC. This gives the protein CASSEYAGGETQYF.

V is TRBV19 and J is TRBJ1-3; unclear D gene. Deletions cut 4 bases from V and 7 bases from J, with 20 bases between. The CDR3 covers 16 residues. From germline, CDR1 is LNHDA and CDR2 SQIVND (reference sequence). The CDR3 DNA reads TGTGCCAGTAGTAACCTTAGAGCTTATCGAGGGAACACCATATATTTT. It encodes CASSNLRAYRGNTIYF.

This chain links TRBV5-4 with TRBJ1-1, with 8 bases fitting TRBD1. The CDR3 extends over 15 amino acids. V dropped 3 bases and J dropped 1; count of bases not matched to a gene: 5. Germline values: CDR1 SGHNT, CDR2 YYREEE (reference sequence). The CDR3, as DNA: TGTGCCAGCAGCTCCAGGGGGCCCAAGAACACTGAAGCTTTCTTT. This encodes CASSSRGPKNTEAFF.

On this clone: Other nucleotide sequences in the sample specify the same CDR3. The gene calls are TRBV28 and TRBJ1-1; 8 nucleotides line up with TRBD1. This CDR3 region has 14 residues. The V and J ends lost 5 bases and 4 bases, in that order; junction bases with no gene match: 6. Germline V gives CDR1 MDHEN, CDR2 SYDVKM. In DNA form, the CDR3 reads TGTGCCAGCAGTCCCGGACAGGGAGGCACTGAAGCTTTCTTT. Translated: CASSPGQGGTEAFF.

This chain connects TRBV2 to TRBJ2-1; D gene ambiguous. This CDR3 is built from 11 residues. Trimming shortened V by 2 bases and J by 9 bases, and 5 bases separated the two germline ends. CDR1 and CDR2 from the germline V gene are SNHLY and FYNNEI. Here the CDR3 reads CASSESAEQFF. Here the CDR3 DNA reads TGTGCCAGCAGTGAATCGGCTGAGCAGTTCTTC.

The CDR3 DNA reads TGTGCCAGCAAGAGCTCCTATAATTCACCCCTCCACTTT. The encoded protein is CASKSSYNSPLHF. The chain employs TRBV27 and TRBJ1-6; D uncertain. The CDR3 consists of 13 residues. Deletions cut 7 bases from V and 0 bases from J, with 4 bases between. The V gene's germline CDR1 is MNHEY and CDR2 SMNVEV (reference sequence).